This TCR beta chain was identified during a study of cytomegalovirus exposure and HLA in healthy donors. Findings and caveats of the study: Links to common viral pathogens appeared, in a later analysis, for several of the most significant clusters.

The PCR had 60 Vbeta and 13 Jbeta primers. The protocol was immunoSEQ multiplex PCR, while the TCRdb copy is restricted to in-frame clones and leaves out a portion. The sample totals tens of thousands of clones. CDR3 size: 15 residues. CDR1 is KGHSH and CDR2 is LQKENI in the germline V gene. Trimming took 3 bases from V and 1 from J, leaving 12 bases between them. Concerning this clone: Its antigen is not identified.

Material: PBMCs. This receptor was obtained from a man aged 50-59 years in good health and CMV-seronegative. The chain uses TRBV18 and TRBJ1-1, with D hard to call. The CDR3 reads CASSPGGPANTEAFF. The CDR3 DNA is TGTGCCAGCTCACCTGGCGGGCCCGCGAACACTGAAGCTTTCTTT.